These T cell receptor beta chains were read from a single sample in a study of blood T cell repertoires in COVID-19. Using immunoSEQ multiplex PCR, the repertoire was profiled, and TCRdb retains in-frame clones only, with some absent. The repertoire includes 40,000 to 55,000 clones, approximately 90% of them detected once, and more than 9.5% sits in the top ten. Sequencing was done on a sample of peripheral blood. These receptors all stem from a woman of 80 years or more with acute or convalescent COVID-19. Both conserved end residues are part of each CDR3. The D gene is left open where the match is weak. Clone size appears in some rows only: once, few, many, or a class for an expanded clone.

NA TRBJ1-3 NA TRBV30 TGTGCCTGGAGGGCCATAGCCCCTGTCAACACCATATATTTT CAWRAIAPVNTIYF
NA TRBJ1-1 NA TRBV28 TGTGCCAGCAGTTTGTATTCGAACACTGAAGCTTTCTTT CASSLYSNTEAFF
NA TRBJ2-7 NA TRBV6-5 TGTGCCAGCAAAGGACAGCGGTTCAACGAGCAGTACTTC CASKGQRFNEQYF
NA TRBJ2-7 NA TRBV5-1 TGCGCCAGCAGCCGACAGAAATTCTACGAGCAGTACTTC CASSRQKFYEQYF
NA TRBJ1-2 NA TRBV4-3 TGCGCCAGCAGCCCCGACCGAAGTGGGCCGTACTATGGCTACACCTTC CASSPDRSGPYYGYTF
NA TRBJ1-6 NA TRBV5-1 TGCGCCAGCAGCTTGAGTCCCGGGGAATTCTATTCACCCCTCCACTTT CASSLSPGEFYSPLHF
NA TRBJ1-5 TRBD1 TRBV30 TGTGCCTGGAGTCCCGGGACAGGCAATCAGCCCCAGCATTTT CAWSPGTGNQPQHF
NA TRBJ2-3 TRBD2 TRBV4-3 TGCGCCAGCAGCCAAGCGTCAGGGACTATCGCAGATACGCAGTATTTT CASSQASGTIADTQYF
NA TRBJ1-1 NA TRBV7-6 TGTGCCAGCAGCCAGAACTGGAGGACTGAAGCTTTCTTT CASSQNWRTEAFF
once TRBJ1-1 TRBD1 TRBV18 TGTGCCAGCTCCCGACAGGGGGGCACTGAAGCTTTCTTT CASSRQGGTEAFF
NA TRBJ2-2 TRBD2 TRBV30 TGTGCCTGGAGTCTTGCGGGAGGGCCTCGAACCGGGGAGCTGTTTTTT CAWSLAGGPRTGELFF
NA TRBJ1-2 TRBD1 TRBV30 TGTGCCTGGAGCTCCGGACAGGGGGCTCGTGGCTACACCTTC CAWSSGQGARGYTF
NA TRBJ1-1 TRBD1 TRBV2 TGTGCCAGCAGTGTAGACAGGGGGAACACTGAAGCTTTCTTT CASSVDRGNTEAFF